The 25 T cell receptor beta chains presented below share a single source sample, sequenced in a study of blood T cell repertoires in COVID-19. Some clones are missing from TCRdb's copy, which holds only in-frame ones; the method was immunoSEQ multiplex PCR. The sample comprises tens of thousands of clones, around 80% of which are singletons, and approximately 12% rests with the top ten. Sample: peripheral blood. These receptors all stem from a human donor in a cohort sampled during active COVID-19.

This chain links TRBV19 with TRBJ1-6; D remains ambiguous. Trimming took 8 bases from V and 8 from J, leaving 22 bases between them. The CDR3 extends over 16 amino acids. Germline V gene sequence: CDR1 LNHDA, CDR2 SQIVND (reference sequence). The CDR3 here is CASSPVSPLGDSPLHF. The CDR3 bases are TGTGCCAGTTCCCCTGTTTCTCCCTTAGGAGATTCACCCCTCCACTTT.

The CDR3 region is CASSQGAGTAGIYGYTF. Here the CDR3 DNA reads TGTGCCAGCAGCCAGGGGGCCGGGACAGCCGGTATCTATGGCTACACCTTC. The gene calls are TRBV5-6 and TRBJ1-2, with TRBD1 matching over 8 bases. V was clipped by 4 bases and J by 4 bases; unmatched bases: 15. The germline CDR1 and CDR2 sequences are SGHDT and YYEEEE. The CDR3 runs to 17 residues.

The chain combines TRBV30 with TRBJ2-1, with D possibly TRBD1 on 5 matching bases. V was trimmed by 7 bases and J by 13 bases, leaving 17 bases between them. Germline CDR1 is GTSNPN and CDR2 is SVGIG (reference sequence). This CDR3 region has 11 residues. This CDR3 reads CALPTAGTQFF. The CDR3 DNA reads TGTGCCTTACCGACAGCTGGCACACAGTTCTTC. The whole variable domain, remainder taken from reference TRBV30 and TRBJ2-1, is SQTIHQWPATLVQPVGSPLSLECTVEGTSNPNLYWYRQAAGRGLQLLFYSVGIGQISSEVPQNLSASRPQDRQFILSSKKLLLSDSGFYLCALPTAGTQFFGPGTRLTVL.

The CDR3 reads CASSQLRGTYEQYF. CDR3 sequence (DNA): TGCGCCAGCAGCCAATTGAGGGGGACCTACGAGCAGTACTTC. J is TRBJ2-7 and V is TRBV4-3; a weak D match, TRBD1 (6 bases). Germline CDR1 reads LGHNA; CDR2 reads YSLEER. Trimming shortened V by 2 bases and J by 2 bases, and 10 bases separated the two germline ends. The CDR3 length is 14 residues.

The gene calls are TRBV9 and TRBJ2-7; 11 positions match TRBD2. V shed 2 bases and J 3 bases; nucleotides not matched to a gene: 4. This CDR3 comprises 15 residues. The germline CDR1 and CDR2 sequences are SGDLS and YYNGEE. CDR3 sequence reads: CASSVSGTSGYEQYF. CDR3 bases: TGTGCCAGCAGCGTTTCCGGGACTAGCGGCTACGAGCAGTACTTC.

V and J are TRBV19 and TRBJ2-2, with a possible D match to TRBD2 (6 bases). CDR1 is LNHDA and CDR2 is SQIVND in the germline V gene (reference sequence). V lost 6 bases, J lost 1 base, and 12 bases lay in between. This CDR3 spans 15 amino acids. In DNA, the CDR3 is TGTGCCAGTAGCACAACTAGCAAGAACACCGGGGAGCTGTTTTTT. This codes for CASSTTSKNTGELFF.

This clone has only one observation. The chain links TRBV5-1 to TRBJ2-3; TRBD2 agrees at 9 bases. This CDR3 region has 15 residues. V dropped 5 bases and J dropped 4; count of bases not matched to a gene: 8. In germline, CDR1 is SGHRS, CDR2 YFSETQ. CDR3 region: CASSILAGTADTQYF. For the CDR3, the DNA is TGCGCCAGCAGTATTCTAGCGGGAACGGCAGATACGCAGTATTTT.

The chain couples TRBV13 to TRBJ2-7; possible D gene TRBD2, 6 bases. Germline CDR1 and CDR2: PRHDT and FYEKMQ (reference sequence). This CDR3 comprises 15 residues. Trimming pared 6 bases from V and 0 bases from J, leaving 15 bases between. The CDR3, as DNA: TGTGCCAGCAGTCCGGCGGGGAGCCCCTCCTACGAGCAGTACTTC. As protein: CASSPAGSPSYEQYF.

Here the CDR3 reads CASSYSSSGFPSTEAFF. CDR3 bases: TGTGCCAGCAGTTATTCTTCCAGCGGTTTCCCCTCCACTGAAGCTTTCTTT. The gene calls are TRBV6-2 or TRBV6-3 and TRBJ1-1; D call uncertain. The CDR3 covers 17 residues. Germline V gene data show CDR1 as MNHEY and CDR2 as SVGEGT. Trimming removed 3 bases from V and 4 bases from J, with 21 bases in between.

This chain connects TRBV4-3 to TRBJ2-1; 8 positions agree with TRBD2. Germline loops: CDR1 LGHNA, CDR2 YSLEER. The CDR3 is 16 residues long. With 4 bases clipped from V and 7 bases from J, the junction kept 12 bases outside the gene matches. The CDR3, as DNA: TGCGCCAGCAGCCTGCTTACTAGCGGAGAAGGAAATGAGCAGTTCTTC. Translation gives CASSLLTSGEGNEQFF.

This sequence joins TRBV5-5 and TRBJ1-2; D call uncertain. The CDR3 has 12 amino acids. V was clipped by 2 bases and J by 3 bases, with 5 bases between them. The germline V gene encodes CDR1 SGHKS and CDR2 YYEKEE (reference sequence). The CDR3 is CASSFLDYGYTF. Here the CDR3 DNA reads TGTGCCAGCAGCTTTTTAGACTATGGCTACACCTTC. The full variable domain, in which reference TRBV5-5 and TRBJ1-2 provide the parts outside the CDR3, is DAGVTQSPTHLIKTRGQQVTLRCSPISGHKSVSWYQQVLGQGPQFIFQYYEKEERGRGNFPDRFSARQFPNYSSELNVNALLLGDSALYLCASSFLDYGYTFGSGTRLTVV.

This clone was counted only a few times. V gene TRBV7-3 combines with J gene TRBJ1-6; the match to TRBD1 covers 7 bases. Germline lookup yields CDR1 SGHTA and CDR2 FQGTGA. J lost 1 base, V lost 4 bases, and 7 bases had no gene match. The CDR3 runs 17 residues. DNA for the CDR3: TGTGCCAGCAGCTCCAGCCCACAGGGGTCCTATAATTCACCCCTCCACTTT. It translates to CASSSSPQGSYNSPLHF.

The V gene is TRBV2, the J gene TRBJ1-5, with D perhaps matching TRBD1 (5 bases). V lost 6 bases and J 2 bases, leaving 20 bases between the germline ends. The CDR3 sequence is 17 residues long. Germline-derived CDR1 and CDR2 are SNHLY and FYNNEI. CDR3 in amino acids: CASSGRMAGGGNQPQHF. For the CDR3, the DNA is TGTGCCAGCAGCGGAAGAATGGCGGGGGGTGGCAATCAGCCCCAGCATTTT. The variable domain in full, completed from reference TRBV2 and TRBJ1-5, reads EPEVTQTPSHQVTQMGQEVILRCVPISNHLYFYWYRQILGQKVEFLVSFYNNEISEKSEIFDDQFSVERPDGSNFTLKIRSTKLEDSAMYFCASSGRMAGGGNQPQHFGDGTRLSIL.

The chain is built from TRBV11-2 and TRBJ2-5; TRBD2 agrees at 10 bases. With 0 bases clipped from V and 14 bases from J, the junction kept 3 bases outside the gene matches. The CDR3 totals 12 residues. The germline V gene has CDR1 SGHAT and CDR2 FQNNGV. Written as DNA, the CDR3 is TGTGCCAGCAGCTTAGATCTAGCGGGAGTTTACTTC. This encodes CASSLDLAGVYF.

This clone was seen just once. The chain recombines TRBV6-5 with TRBJ2-3, with 9 bases fitting TRBD1. Per the germline V gene, CDR1 is MNHEY and CDR2 is SVGAGI. The CDR3 consists of 14 residues. With V trimmed by 8 bases and J by 3 bases, 6 bases remained unmatched. CDR3 region: CASGRTGETDTQYF. CDR3 sequence (DNA): TGTGCCAGCGGACGGACAGGGGAGACAGATACGCAGTATTTT.

The rearrangement joins TRBV19 to TRBJ1-2; D gene ambiguous. The V gene lost 9 bases and the J gene lost 3 bases, with 11 bases spanning the gap. There are 12 residues in the CDR3. Germline CDR1 is LNHDA and CDR2 is SQIVND (reference sequence). In DNA form, the CDR3 reads TGTGCCAGCTCGAGAGGGTACTATGGCTACACCTTC. It translates to CASSRGYYGYTF.

Worth noting for this clone: The same CDR3 can be traced to other DNA sequences in this sample. V and J are TRBV3-1 (or the pseudogene TRBV3-2) and TRBJ2-7; D is possibly TRBD1 (5 bases). Germline loops: CDR1 LGHDT, CDR2 YNNKEL (reference sequence). V was clipped by 0 bases and J by 3 bases, with 9 bases between them. CDR3 length: 14 amino acids. As DNA, the CDR3 is TGTGCCAGCAGCCAAGATGGGCAGGGCTACGAGCAGTACTTC. It encodes CASSQDGQGYEQYF.

This clone was detected a few times. J is TRBJ2-7 and V is TRBV4-1; the D gene is possibly TRBD1 (5 bases). The CDR3 is 14 residues long. CDR1 is MGHRA, CDR2 YSYEKL, per germline. The V end was cut by 4 bases, the J end by 6 bases, with 16 bases between. The DNA for the CDR3 is TGCGCCAGCAGCCCAACAACCCAGGGTGGCGAGCAGTACTTC. The encoded protein is CASSPTTQGGEQYF.

The rearrangement links TRBV19 to TRBJ2-1; D possibly corresponds to TRBD1 (5 bases). CDR1 and CDR2 from the germline V gene are LNHDA and SQIVND (reference sequence). The CDR3 consists of 12 residues. V was clipped by 10 bases and J by 3 bases, with 10 bases between them. CDR3 protein: CATTDVYNEQFF. DNA for the CDR3: TGTGCCACGACAGACGTCTACAATGAGCAGTTCTTC. Complete variable domain (other parts from reference TRBV19 and TRBJ2-1): DGGITQSPKYLFRKEGQNVTLSCEQNLNHDAMYWYRQDPGQGLRLIYYSQIVNDFQKGDIAEGYSVSREKKESFPLTVTSAQKNPTAFYLCATTDVYNEQFFGPGTRLTVL.

V usage is TRBV4-1 and J usage is TRBJ1-2; possibly TRBD1 for D (6 bases). This CDR3 contains 13 residues. CDR1 is MGHRA, CDR2 YSYEKL, per germline. Between the trimmed V and J ends, which lost 4 bases and 2 bases, there was a span of 8 bases. The CDR3 nucleotides read TGCGCCAGCAGCCCCCAGGGGAACTATGGCTACACCTTC. It translates to CASSPQGNYGYTF.

The rearrangement links TRBV9 to TRBJ2-3, with D unclear. V lost 0 bases and J 0 bases, leaving 11 bases between the germline ends. This CDR3 is 16 amino acids long. Germline V lookup: CDR1 SGDLS, CDR2 YYNGEE. DNA for the CDR3: TGTGCCAGCAGCGTAGGGTATATCGGGAGCACAGATACGCAGTATTTT. Translating it yields CASSVGYIGSTDTQYF.

J is TRBJ2-7 and V is TRBV9; TRBD1 matches at 11 bases. The CDR3 is 15 residues long. The germline V gene has CDR1 SGDLS and CDR2 YYNGEE. V trimming: 4 bases; J trimming: 2 bases; junction bases outside the gene matches: 5. DNA of the CDR3: TGTGCCAGCAGCTTACGGACAGGGGGCCCCTACGAGCAGTACTTC. It encodes CASSLRTGGPYEQYF.

The chain recombines TRBV28 with TRBJ2-5, with 7 bases lining up with TRBD2. The CDR3 length is 12 residues. CDR1 MDHEN and CDR2 SYDVKM come from the germline V gene. Trimming cost V 2 bases and J 9 bases; bases outside gene matches: 3. CDR3 coding DNA: TGTGCCAGCAGTTTAGGACGGGGGGCCCAGTACTTC. This gives the protein CASSLGRGAQYF.

DNA of the CDR3: TGTGCCAGCAGGAGGGAACAGGGCCCCCACGAGCAGTACTTC. Protein sequence: CASRREQGPHEQYF. The chain carries TRBV2 and TRBJ2-7; TRBD1 is a possible D gene (6 bases). Germline CDR1 reads SNHLY; CDR2 reads FYNNEI. V gave up 6 bases and J gave up 5 bases, with 17 bases separating them. The CDR3 covers 14 residues.

This rearrangement joins TRBV7-3 to TRBJ1-6; 7 bases line up with TRBD1. The J segment lost 6 bases and the V segment lost 2 bases, leaving 1 base of the junction unmatched. Germline CDR1 reads SGHTA; CDR2 reads FQGTGA. The CDR3 sequence is 14 residues long. The CDR3 bases are TGTGCCAGCAGCTTAGGGACAGCTAATTCACCCCTCCACTTT. Amino acids: CASSLGTANSPLHF.